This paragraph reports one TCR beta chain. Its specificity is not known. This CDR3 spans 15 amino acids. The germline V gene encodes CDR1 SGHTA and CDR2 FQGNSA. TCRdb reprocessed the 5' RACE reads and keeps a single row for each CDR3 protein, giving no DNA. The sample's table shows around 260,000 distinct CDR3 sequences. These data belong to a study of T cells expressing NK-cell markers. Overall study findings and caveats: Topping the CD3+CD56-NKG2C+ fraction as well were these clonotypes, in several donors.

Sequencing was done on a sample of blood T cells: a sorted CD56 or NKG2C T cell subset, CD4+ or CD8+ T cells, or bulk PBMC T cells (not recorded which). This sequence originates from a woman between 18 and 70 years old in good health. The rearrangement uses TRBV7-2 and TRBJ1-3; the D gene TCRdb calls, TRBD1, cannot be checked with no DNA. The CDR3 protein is CASSLVGTRGNTIYF.